This record covers a single TCR beta chain. What it binds is unknown. These data originate in a study of T cell responses to AZD1222 COVID-19 vaccine. Repertoires were generated with immunoSEQ multiplex PCR, while TCRdb's copy carries only in-frame clones and drops some. The profile covers fewer than 130,000 clones, with 70% to 90% appearing a single time and 2.5% taken by the ten largest. Whether given at about 4 or about 12 weeks, second doses were pooled. Notes on the study in general: Clonal diversity may have been underestimated in mostly white British donors.

V dropped 6 bases and J dropped 1; count of bases not matched to a gene: 6. Germline V CDR1 and CDR2: SGHTA, FQGTGA. This CDR3 contains 16 residues. The chain links TRBV7-3 to TRBJ2-5; 12 bases map to TRBD2. This TCR derives from an adult who received the AZD1222 COVID-19 vaccine. The sample consisted of peripheral blood, taken 28 days after the second AZD1222 dose. The CDR3 sequence: CASSRGLAGSQETQYF. The CDR3 region has the DNA TGTGCCAGCAGTCGAGGACTAGCGGGGAGCCAAGAGACCCAGTACTTC.